Reported below is one TCR beta chain. This clonotype was counted only a few times. What antigen it recognizes has not been identified. No per-base quality is available; no much larger clone lies one base away. According to the study, the label for this sample's time point signals: patch test 1, 2 weeks after DPC sensitization. In light of the paper, this sample's treatment or condition label describes: therapeutic diphenylcyclopropenone sensitization with weekly scalp DPC. At every patch-test visit, the blood draw took place before the patch test was put on. To be eligible, patients had to be aged 18 to 70, diagnosed with alopecia and judged suitable for DPC therapy, while pregnant patients were excluded. Total RNA was isolated from unfractionated whole blood collected in Tempus Blood RNA tubes. The data were taken from a study of human T cells and chemical hapten exposure (dated by TCRdb to the early 2020s). Context from the whole study: For sensitization, 2% DPC in acetone was applied to an approximately 2 cm by approximately 2 cm area of upper inner arm skin. Throughout the study period of about 22 weeks, patients also received therapeutic DPC doses to the scalp every week. Patch testing on the upper back used Finn chambers containing 0.01% DPC, with scoring done after 6 days according to International Contact Dermatitis Research Group standards. Most of the patients in the cohort were female, and the cohort covered alopecia areata with under or over 50% scalp involvement, alopecia totalis and alopecia universalis. Libraries were pooled for sequencing, and per-sample TCR yields varied mainly because of small differences in library volumes within the pool. The study tracked peripheral blood TCR repertoire changes in vivo during primary and secondary sensitization to the hapten diphenylcyclopropenone (DPC) in alopecia patients. Blood samples were taken from patients before sensitization (week 0) and at 2, 6 and about 24 weeks after DPC sensitization. Twenty-nine alopecia patients gave blood for TCR sequencing at one to four time points (pre-sensitization, 2, 6 and 24 weeks). General conclusions and limits of the study: Significantly more large CDR3 similarity clusters were formed by expanded TCRs than by pre-sensitization or healthy control sets, consistent with antigen-driven responses. Repeated subsampling changed both the strength of the expansion versus patch-test correlation and the threshold at which the correlation became significant. All patients had alopecia, a presumed autoimmune disease, so their immune response might differ from that of healthy individuals. DPC sensitization did not change how many TCRs were above 1 in 1000 frequency, and no evidence was found of alterations in global repertoire structure. The number of PT1 expanded TCRs positively correlated with patch test score, significant at thresholds 8, 16 and 32 but not 4.

The CDR3 starts with the cysteine, ends with the phenylalanine, and has 13 residues. CDR3 DNA only is kept here, 39 bases in frame from base 1. V is pared back by 4 bases and J by 6 bases, with 11 bases lying between the germline termini. CDR1 and CDR2 are drawn from the germline V gene: SGHDT, YYEEEE. Library preparation employed RACE. Sequencing instrument: NextSeq 500. During library preparation, unique molecular identifiers were attached to individual cDNA molecules so that TCRs could be counted quantitatively and reproducibly. From each blood RNA sample, both TCR alpha and TCR beta chains were sequenced. Per the source publication's procedure: The median number of TCRs per sample was around 96,000, ranging from about 23,224 to 690,600. V, J and CDR3 annotation of the TCR reads was performed with the Decombinator software suite. Every sample was subsampled to the same number of TCRs (28,000) for the PS versus PT1 abundance plots. Expanded TCRs were defined as absent before sensitization and observed at least eight times at the 2-week time point. TCRdb's own reprocessing of the public reads used fastp at Q25 and MiXCR and kept productive beta chains. Duplicate CDR3 protein sequences are folded into a single record with the most common DNA and genes. TCRdb's processing, not the authors', yielded these V and J calls. In all, the sample holds 65,000 to 85,000 distinct CDR3 sequences, and 12% of those were seen once. In total, the top ten clones hold 3% to 4% of the sample.

This sequence originates from an older woman with alopecia areata. Some clones in this sample may be carry-over from other donors' samples. The chain is made from TRBV5-6 and TRBJ2-4; the D gene is unclear. This specimen consisted of whole blood, obtained in connection with sensitization to the hapten diphenylcyclopropenone (DPC). The CDR3 amino acid sequence is: CASSLNLLNIQYF. The bases read TGTGCCAGCAGCCTGAACCTCCTAAACATTCAGTACTTC.